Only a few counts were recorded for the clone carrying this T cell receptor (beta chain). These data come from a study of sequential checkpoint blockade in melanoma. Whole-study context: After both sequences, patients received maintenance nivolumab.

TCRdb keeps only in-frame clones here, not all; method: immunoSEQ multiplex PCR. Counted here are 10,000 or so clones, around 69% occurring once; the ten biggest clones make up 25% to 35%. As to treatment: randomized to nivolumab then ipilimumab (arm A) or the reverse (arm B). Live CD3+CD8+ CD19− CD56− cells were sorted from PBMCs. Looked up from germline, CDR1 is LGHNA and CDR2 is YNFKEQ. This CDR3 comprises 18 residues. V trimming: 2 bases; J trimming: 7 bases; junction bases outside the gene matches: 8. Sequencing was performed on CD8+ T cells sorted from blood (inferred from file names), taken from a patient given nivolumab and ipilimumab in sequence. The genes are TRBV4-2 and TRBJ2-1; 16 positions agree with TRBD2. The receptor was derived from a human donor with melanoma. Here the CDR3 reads CASSQTGTSGRAGNEQFF. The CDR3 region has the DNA TGTGCCAGCAGCCAAACCGGGACTAGCGGGAGGGCGGGGAATGAGCAGTTCTTC.